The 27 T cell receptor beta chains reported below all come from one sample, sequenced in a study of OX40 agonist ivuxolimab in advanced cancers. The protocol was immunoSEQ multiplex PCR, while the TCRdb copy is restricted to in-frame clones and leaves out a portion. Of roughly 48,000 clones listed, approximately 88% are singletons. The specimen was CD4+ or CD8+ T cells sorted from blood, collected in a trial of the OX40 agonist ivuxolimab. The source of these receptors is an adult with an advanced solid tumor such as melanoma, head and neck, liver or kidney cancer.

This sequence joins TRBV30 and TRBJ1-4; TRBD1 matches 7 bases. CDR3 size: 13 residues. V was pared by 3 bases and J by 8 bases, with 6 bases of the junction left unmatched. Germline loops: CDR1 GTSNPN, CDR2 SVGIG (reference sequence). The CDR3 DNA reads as TGTGCCTGGAGAAGGGGGCAGGTCGAAAAACTGTTTTTT. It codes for CAWRRGQVEKLFF.

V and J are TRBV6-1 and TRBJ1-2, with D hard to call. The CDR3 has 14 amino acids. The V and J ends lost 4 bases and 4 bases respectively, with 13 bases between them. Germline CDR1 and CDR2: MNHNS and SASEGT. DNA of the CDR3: TGTGCCAGCAGTGCGGGGAAAGGCAGCTATGGCTACACCTTC. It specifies CASSAGKGSYGYTF.

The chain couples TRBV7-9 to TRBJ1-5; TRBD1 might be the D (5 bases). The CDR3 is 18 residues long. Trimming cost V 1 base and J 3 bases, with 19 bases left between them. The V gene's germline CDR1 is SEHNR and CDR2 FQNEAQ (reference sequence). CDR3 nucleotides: TGTGCCAGCAGCTTAGGTAGTTTCACAGGCGTCGCCAATCAGCCCCAGCATTTT. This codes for CASSLGSFTGVANQPQHF.

The CDR3 nucleotides read TGTGCCAGCGGCGGAGCTCCCAATCAGCCCCAGCATTTT. Its translation: CASGGAPNQPQHF. The chain is built from TRBV2 and TRBJ1-5; D not resolved. Germline values: CDR1 SNHLY, CDR2 FYNNEI. The CDR3 sequence is 13 residues long. Trimming pared 8 bases from V and 3 bases from J, leaving 11 bases between.

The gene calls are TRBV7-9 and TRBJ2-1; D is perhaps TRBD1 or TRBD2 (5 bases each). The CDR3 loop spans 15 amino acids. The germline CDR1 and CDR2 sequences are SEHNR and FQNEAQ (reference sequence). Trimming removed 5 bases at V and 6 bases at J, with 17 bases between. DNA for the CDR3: TGTGCCAGCAGCCTCCGGGACGGGCTCCTCAATGAGCAGTTCTTC. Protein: CASSLRDGLLNEQFF.

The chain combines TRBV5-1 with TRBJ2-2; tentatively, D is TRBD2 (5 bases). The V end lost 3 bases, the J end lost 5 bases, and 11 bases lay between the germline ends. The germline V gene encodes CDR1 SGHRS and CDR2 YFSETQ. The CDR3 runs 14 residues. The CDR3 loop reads CASSSPGDTGELFF. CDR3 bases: TGCGCCAGCAGCTCGCCCGGGGATACCGGGGAGCTGTTTTTT.

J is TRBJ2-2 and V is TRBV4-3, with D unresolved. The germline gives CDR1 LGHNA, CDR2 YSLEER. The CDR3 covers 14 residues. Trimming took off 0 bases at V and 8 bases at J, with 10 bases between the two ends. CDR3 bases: TGCGCCAGCAGCCAAGATGAGCAAGGTGGGGAGCTGTTTTTT. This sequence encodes CASSQDEQGGELFF.

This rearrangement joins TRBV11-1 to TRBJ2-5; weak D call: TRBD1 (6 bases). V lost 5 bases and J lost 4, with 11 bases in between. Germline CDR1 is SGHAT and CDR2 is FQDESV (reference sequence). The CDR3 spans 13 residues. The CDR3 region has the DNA TGTGCCAGCAGCCGAGGACAGTTAGAGACCCAGTACTTC. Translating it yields CASSRGQLETQYF.

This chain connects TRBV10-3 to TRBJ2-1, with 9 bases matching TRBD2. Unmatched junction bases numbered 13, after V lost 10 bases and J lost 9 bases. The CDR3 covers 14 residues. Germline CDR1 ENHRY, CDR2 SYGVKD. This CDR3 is CATKAGGPEGEQFF. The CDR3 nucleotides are TGTGCCACTAAAGCGGGAGGTCCGGAAGGTGAGCAGTTCTTC.

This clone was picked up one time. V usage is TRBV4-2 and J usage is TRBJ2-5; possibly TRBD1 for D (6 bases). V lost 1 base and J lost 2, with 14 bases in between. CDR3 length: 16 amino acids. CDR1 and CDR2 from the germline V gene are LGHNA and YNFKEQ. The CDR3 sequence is CASSQVGSGTQETQYF. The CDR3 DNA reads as TGTGCCAGCAGCCAAGTAGGCTCCGGGACACAAGAGACCCAGTACTTC.

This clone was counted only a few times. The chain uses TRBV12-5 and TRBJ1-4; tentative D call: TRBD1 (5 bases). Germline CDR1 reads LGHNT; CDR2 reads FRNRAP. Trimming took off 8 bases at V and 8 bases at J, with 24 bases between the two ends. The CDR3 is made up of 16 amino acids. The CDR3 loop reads CASPPWYVQGWEKLFF. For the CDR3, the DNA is TGTGCTAGTCCTCCCTGGTACGTCCAGGGCTGGGAAAAACTGTTTTTT.

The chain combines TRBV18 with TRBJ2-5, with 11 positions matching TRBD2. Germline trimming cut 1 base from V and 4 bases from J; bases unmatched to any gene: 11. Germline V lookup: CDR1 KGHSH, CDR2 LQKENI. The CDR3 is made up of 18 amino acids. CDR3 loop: CASSPLGPSGRQGETQYF. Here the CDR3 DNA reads TGTGCCAGCTCACCACTGGGGCCTAGCGGGAGGCAGGGAGAGACCCAGTACTTC.

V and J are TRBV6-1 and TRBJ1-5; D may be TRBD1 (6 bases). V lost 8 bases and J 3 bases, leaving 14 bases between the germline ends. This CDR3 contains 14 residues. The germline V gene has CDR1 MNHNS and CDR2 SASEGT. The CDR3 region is CASVTGQHNQPQHF. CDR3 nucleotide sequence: TGTGCCAGCGTGACAGGACAACACAATCAGCCCCAGCATTTT.

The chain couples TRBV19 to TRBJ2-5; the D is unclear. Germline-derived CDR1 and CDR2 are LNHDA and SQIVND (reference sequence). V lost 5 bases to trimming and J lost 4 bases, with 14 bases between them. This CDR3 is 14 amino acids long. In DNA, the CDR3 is TGTGCCAGTAGTTCCGGGCCGTCCCGAGAGACCCAGTACTTC. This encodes CASSSGPSRETQYF. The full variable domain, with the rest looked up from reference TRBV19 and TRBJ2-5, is DGGITQSPKYLFRKEGQNVTLSCEQNLNHDAMYWYRQDPGQGLRLIYYSQIVNDFQKGDIAEGYSVSREKKESFPLTVTSAQKNPTAFYLCASSSGPSRETQYFGPGTRLLVL.

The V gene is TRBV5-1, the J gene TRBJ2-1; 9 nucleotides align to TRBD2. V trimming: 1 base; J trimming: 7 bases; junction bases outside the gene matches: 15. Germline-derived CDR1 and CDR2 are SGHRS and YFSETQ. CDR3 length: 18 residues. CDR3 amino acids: CASSLTQNPGLAINEQFF. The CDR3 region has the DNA TGCGCCAGCAGCTTGACTCAAAATCCGGGACTAGCTATTAATGAGCAGTTCTTC.

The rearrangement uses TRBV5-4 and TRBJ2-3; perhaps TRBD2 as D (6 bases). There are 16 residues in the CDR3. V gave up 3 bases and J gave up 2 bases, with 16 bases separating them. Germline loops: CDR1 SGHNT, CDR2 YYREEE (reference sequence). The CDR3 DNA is TGTGCCAGCAGCTCGGGTGCGGGGACCCCCACAGATACGCAGTATTTT. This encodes CASSSGAGTPTDTQYF. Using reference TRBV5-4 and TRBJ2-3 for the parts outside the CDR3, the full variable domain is ETGVTQSPTHLIKTRGQQVTLRCSSQSGHNTVSWYQQALGQGPQFIFQYYREEENGRGNFPPRFSGLQFPNYSSELNVNALELDDSALYLCASSSGAGTPTDTQYFGPGTRLTVL.

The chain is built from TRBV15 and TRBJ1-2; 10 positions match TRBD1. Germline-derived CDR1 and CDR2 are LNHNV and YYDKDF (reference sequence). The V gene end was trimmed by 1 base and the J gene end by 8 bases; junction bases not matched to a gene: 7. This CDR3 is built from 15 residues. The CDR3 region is CATSRGFGTGDGYTF. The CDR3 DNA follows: TGTGCCACCAGCAGAGGCTTTGGGACAGGGGACGGCTACACCTTC. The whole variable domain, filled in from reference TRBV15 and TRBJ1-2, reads DAMVIQNPRYQVTQFGKPVTLSCSQTLNHNVMYWYQQKSSQAPKLLFHYYDKDFNNEADTPDNFQSRRPNTSFCFLDIRSPGLGDTAMYLCATSRGFGTGDGYTFGSGTRLTVV.

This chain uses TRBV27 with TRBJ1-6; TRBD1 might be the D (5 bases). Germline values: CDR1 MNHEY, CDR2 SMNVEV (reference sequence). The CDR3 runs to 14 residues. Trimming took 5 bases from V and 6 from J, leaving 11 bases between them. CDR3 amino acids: CASSPRQSNSPLHF. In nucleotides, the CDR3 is TGTGCCAGCAGTCCCCGACAGAGTAATTCACCCCTCCACTTT.

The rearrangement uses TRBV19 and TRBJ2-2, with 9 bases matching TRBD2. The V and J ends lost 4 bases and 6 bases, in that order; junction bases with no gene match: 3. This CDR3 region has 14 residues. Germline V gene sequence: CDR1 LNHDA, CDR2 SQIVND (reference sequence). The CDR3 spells CASSRSGGSGELFF. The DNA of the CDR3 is TGTGCCAGTAGTAGGAGCGGGGGGTCCGGGGAGCTGTTTTTT.

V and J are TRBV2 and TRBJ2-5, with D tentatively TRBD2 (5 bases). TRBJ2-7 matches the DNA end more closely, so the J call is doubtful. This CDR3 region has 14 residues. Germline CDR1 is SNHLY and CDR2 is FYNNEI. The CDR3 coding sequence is TGTGCCAGCAGGGTAACTAGAAAAGCCTACGAGCAGTACTTC. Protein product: CASRVTRKAYEQYF.

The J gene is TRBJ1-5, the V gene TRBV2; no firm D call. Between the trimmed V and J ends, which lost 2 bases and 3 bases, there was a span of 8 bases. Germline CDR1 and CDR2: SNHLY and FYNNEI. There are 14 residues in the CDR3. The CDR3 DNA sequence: TGTGCCAGCAGTGAAACGGGTTTCAATCAGCCCCAGCATTTT. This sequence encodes CASSETGFNQPQHF. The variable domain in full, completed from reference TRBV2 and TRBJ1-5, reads EPEVTQTPSHQVTQMGQEVILRCVPISNHLYFYWYRQILGQKVEFLVSFYNNEISEKSEIFDDQFSVERPDGSNFTLKIRSTKLEDSAMYFCASSETGFNQPQHFGDGTRLSIL.

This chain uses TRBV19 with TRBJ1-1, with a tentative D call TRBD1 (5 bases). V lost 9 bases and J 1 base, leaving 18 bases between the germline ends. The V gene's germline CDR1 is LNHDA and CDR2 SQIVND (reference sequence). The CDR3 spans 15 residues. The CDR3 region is CASRSSGGPNTEAFF. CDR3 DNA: TGTGCCAGCCGCTCAAGTGGGGGTCCGAACACTGAAGCTTTCTTT. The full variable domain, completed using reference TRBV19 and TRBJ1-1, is DGGITQSPKYLFRKEGQNVTLSCEQNLNHDAMYWYRQDPGQGLRLIYYSQIVNDFQKGDIAEGYSVSREKKESFPLTVTSAQKNPTAFYLCASRSSGGPNTEAFFGQGTRLTVV.

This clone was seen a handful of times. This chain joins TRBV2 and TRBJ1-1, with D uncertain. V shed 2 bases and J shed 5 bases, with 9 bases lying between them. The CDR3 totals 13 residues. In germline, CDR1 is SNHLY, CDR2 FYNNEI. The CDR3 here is CASSERPSTEAFF. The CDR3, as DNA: TGTGCCAGCAGTGAACGACCGTCGACTGAAGCTTTCTTT.

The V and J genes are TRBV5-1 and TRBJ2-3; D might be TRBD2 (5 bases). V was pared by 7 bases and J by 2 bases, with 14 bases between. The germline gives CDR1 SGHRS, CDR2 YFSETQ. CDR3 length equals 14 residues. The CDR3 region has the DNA TGCGCCAGCCTCACGGGGATGAACACAGATACGCAGTATTTT. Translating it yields CASLTGMNTDTQYF.

CDR3 nucleotides: TGTGCCAGCCGGACAGATTCTAACTATGGCTACACCTTC. It yields the protein CASRTDSNYGYTF. This chain uses TRBV27 with TRBJ1-2, with D possibly TRBD1 on 6 matching bases. This CDR3 region has 13 residues. Germline V gives CDR1 MNHEY, CDR2 SMNVEV (reference sequence). Trimming cost V 8 bases and J 0 bases, with 10 bases left between them.

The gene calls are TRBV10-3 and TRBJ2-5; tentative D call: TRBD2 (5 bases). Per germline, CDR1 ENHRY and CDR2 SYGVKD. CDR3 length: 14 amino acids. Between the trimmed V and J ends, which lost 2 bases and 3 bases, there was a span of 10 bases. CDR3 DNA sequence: TGTGCCATCAGTGAGCCTCTAGCCGAAGAGACCCAGTACTTC. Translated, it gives CAISEPLAEETQYF.

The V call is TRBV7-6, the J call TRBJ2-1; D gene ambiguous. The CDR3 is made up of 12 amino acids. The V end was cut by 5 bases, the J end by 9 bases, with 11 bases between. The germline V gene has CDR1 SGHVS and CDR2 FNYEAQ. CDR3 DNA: TGTGCCAGCAGCCCTGATTATGGTGAGCAGTTCTTC. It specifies CASSPDYGEQFF.